The 27 T cell receptor beta chains presented below share a single source sample, sequenced in a study of Ad26.COV2.S vaccination and SARS-CoV-2 variants. Assay used: immunoSEQ multiplex PCR; TCRdb lists only in-frame clones, some missing. Among just over 350,000 clones, about 88% were seen once, and the ten largest hold about 3.3%. Treatment specified: some 19 received Ad26.COV2.S at low or high dose, single or two shots; roughly five received placebo; per-sample allocation not given. Day 63 after the first injection of vaccine or placebo was the sampling time. Material: peripheral blood, obtained in a trial of Ad26.COV2.S vaccine versus placebo. These receptors came from a person aged 18-65 years who received the Ad26.COV2.S COVID-19 vaccine or a placebo.

The genes are TRBV11-2 and TRBJ2-3; D gene uncertain. Trimming stripped 3 bases from V and 2 bases from J, with 9 bases between. The V gene's germline CDR1 is SGHAT and CDR2 FQNNGV. This CDR3 comprises 14 residues. The CDR3 DNA reads as TGTGCCAGCAGCTTCCCATACCCCACAGATACGCAGTATTTT. As protein: CASSFPYPTDTQYF.

This clone was found once. The chain employs TRBV7-2 and TRBJ2-7, with 8 nucleotides matching TRBD1. Near its end, the DNA agrees better with TRBJ2-5, so the J call may be wrong. This CDR3 contains 15 residues. Per the germline V gene, CDR1 is SGHTA and CDR2 is FQGNSA. CDR3 in amino acids: CASSSPQGARETQYF. CDR3 nucleotide sequence: TGTGCCAGCAGCTCCCCGCAGGGGGCCAGGGAGACCCAGTACTTC.

The chain is built from TRBV9 and TRBJ2-3; possible D gene TRBD2, 6 bases. Germline V lookup: CDR1 SGDLS, CDR2 YYNGEE. The V gene lost 3 bases and the J gene lost 0 bases, with 11 bases spanning the gap. The CDR3 totals 15 residues. The CDR3 DNA reads as TGTGCCAGCAGCGCCCTAGCGACAAGCACAGATACGCAGTATTTT. Translation: CASSALATSTDTQYF.

V and J are TRBV23-1 and TRBJ1-3; no reliable D call. TRBV23-1 is assigned to the ORF class and has an uncertain function. The CDR3 runs 17 residues. Trimming left V 0 bases short and J 0 bases short, with 12 bases between. CDR3 DNA sequence: TGCGCCAGCAGTCAATCGGGCTCCTTGGGCTCTGGAAACACCATATATTTT. Protein: CASSQSGSLGSGNTIYF.

The rearrangement joins TRBV7-9 to TRBJ2-5, with TRBD2 matching over 11 bases. With 5 bases clipped from V and 5 bases from J, the junction kept 7 bases outside the gene matches. Germline V lookup: CDR1 SEHNR, CDR2 FQNEAQ (reference sequence). The CDR3 sequence is 15 residues long. This chain's CDR3 is CASSTGTSGGETQYF. DNA for the CDR3: TGTGCCAGCAGCACAGGGACTAGCGGAGGGGAGACCCAGTACTTC.

The chain is built from TRBV7-2 and TRBJ1-1; D possibly corresponds to TRBD1 (6 bases). V lost 5 bases, J lost 5 bases, and 15 bases lay in between. The CDR3 is 14 amino acids. CDR1 is SGHTA and CDR2 is FQGNSA in the germline V gene. CDR3 sequence: CASSPKTGATEAFF. The CDR3 DNA reads TGTGCCAGCAGCCCCAAGACAGGAGCAACTGAAGCTTTCTTT.

This chain links TRBV5-6 with TRBJ2-5, with 11 bases that match TRBD1. The ends lost 4 bases at V and 5 bases at J; junction bases unmatched: 7. CDR1 is SGHDT and CDR2 is YYEEEE in the germline V gene. The length of the CDR3 is 15 residues. CDR3 in amino acids: CASSPRTGGPETQYF. The CDR3 DNA reads TGTGCCAGCAGCCCTCGGACAGGGGGCCCCGAGACCCAGTACTTC.

The sample holds many counts of this clone. A clone one base away is much larger, so this may be a read error. The chain recombines TRBV10-3 with TRBJ2-2; TRBD1 might be the D (5 bases). CDR1 ENHRY and CDR2 SYGVKD come from the germline V gene. Trimming cost V 3 bases and J 3 bases, with 5 bases left between them. The CDR3 is 13 residues long. CDR3: CAISDRDTGELFF. The CDR3 DNA reads as TGTGCCATCAGTGACAGGGACACCGGGGAGCTGTTTTTT.

The chain carries TRBV1 and TRBJ2-1; TRBD2, the table's D call, was not compared with the DNA. TRBV1 is annotated as a pseudogene. The CDR3 runs to 18 residues. This CDR3 reads CTSSQGVGTSGRGDEQFF. CDR3 coding DNA: TGCACCAGCAGCCAAGGGGTAGGGACTAGCGGGAGAGGTGATGAGCAGTTCTTC.

The chain is built from TRBV6-6 and TRBJ2-3; D is unclear. The ends were cut back, 6 bases at V and 4 bases at J, with 11 bases in the middle. This CDR3 has 13 residues. Per the germline V gene, CDR1 is MNHNY and CDR2 is SVGAGI (reference sequence). For the CDR3, the DNA is TGTGCCAGCAGCCCTCCCCTGGCAGATACGCAGTATTTT. It yields the protein CASSPPLADTQYF.

The chain employs TRBV24-1 and TRBJ2-1; D not certain. CDR3 length: 13 residues. The V gene lost 4 bases and the J gene lost 8 bases, with 11 bases spanning the gap. Per germline, CDR1 KGHDR and CDR2 SFDVKD. In DNA, the CDR3 is TGTGCCACCAGTGACCCTTCTAGGGATGAGCAGTTCTTC. Amino acid sequence: CATSDPSRDEQFF.

This clone was seen at least ten times. The genes are TRBV6-5 and TRBJ1-5; TRBD1 might be the D (5 bases). Trimming stripped 7 bases from V and 1 base from J, with 14 bases between. Germline V gene sequence: CDR1 MNHEY, CDR2 SVGAGI. The CDR3 is made up of 15 amino acids. The CDR3 bases are TGTGCCAGCACCCCTTTGGGGCTGAGCAATCAGCCCCAGCATTTT. Protein product: CASTPLGLSNQPQHF.

The rearrangement uses TRBV11-2 and TRBJ2-7; TRBD2 agrees at 13 bases. Looked up from germline, CDR1 is SGHAT and CDR2 is FQNNGV. This CDR3 comprises 16 residues. V dropped 5 bases and J dropped 3; count of bases not matched to a gene: 7. Here the CDR3 reads CASSVTSGGYSYEQYF. The CDR3 DNA reads TGTGCCAGCAGCGTGACTAGCGGGGGGTATAGCTACGAGCAGTACTTC.

The chain employs TRBV4-1 and TRBJ1-3; maybe TRBD1 (6 bases). This CDR3 has 15 residues. CDR1 is MGHRA and CDR2 is YSYEKL in the germline V gene. Trimming left V 4 bases short and J 4 bases short, with 14 bases between. CDR3 sequence reads: CASSPGKGGGNTIYF. Written as DNA, the CDR3 is TGCGCCAGCAGCCCCGGTAAGGGGGGCGGAAACACCATATATTTT.

The chain has TRBV4-3 and TRBJ2-1; D might be TRBD2 (6 bases). This CDR3 has 15 residues. V was cut by 1 base and J by 3 bases, with 10 bases left in between. CDR1 is LGHNA, CDR2 YSLEER, per germline. The CDR3 DNA is TGCGCCAGCAGCCAAGCGGGAGTGGACTACAATGAGCAGTTCTTC. Protein product: CASSQAGVDYNEQFF.

The chain carries TRBV30 and TRBJ2-3; D is uncertain. CDR1 and CDR2 from the germline V gene are GTSNPN and SVGIG (reference sequence). Trimming took 5 bases from V and 6 from J, leaving 9 bases between them. The CDR3 contains 11 residues. The CDR3 coding sequence is TGTGCCTGGGGAAGGATTGATACGCAGTATTTT. Protein: CAWGRIDTQYF.

The V call is TRBV6-6, the J call TRBJ2-3; perhaps TRBD1 as D (6 bases). Trimming stripped 2 bases from V and 5 bases from J, with 8 bases between. Germline V lookup: CDR1 MNHNY, CDR2 SVGAGI (reference sequence). The CDR3 is made up of 13 amino acids. In DNA form, the CDR3 reads TGTGCCAGCAGTTACCAGGGGATAGATACGCAGTATTTT. Protein: CASSYQGIDTQYF.

The V call is TRBV5-1, the J call TRBJ2-2, with 8 bases aligning to TRBD2. CDR1 and CDR2 from the germline V gene are SGHRS and YFSETQ. CDR3 length equals 15 residues. The trim removed 3 bases at V and 8 bases at J, leaving 9 bases unmatched. The CDR3 sequence: CASSSGLVSPGELFF. The CDR3 DNA reads as TGCGCCAGCAGCTCGGGACTAGTATCTCCTGGGGAGCTGTTTTTT.

The rearrangement links TRBV2 to TRBJ1-5; 10 bases are shared with TRBD1. V was clipped by 3 bases and J by 7 bases; unmatched bases: 6. Per germline, CDR1 SNHLY and CDR2 FYNNEI. This CDR3 has 15 amino acids. DNA of the CDR3: TGTGCCAGCAGTGACGAGGGACAGGGGAAACAGCCCCAGCATTTT. Translated: CASSDEGQGKQPQHF. The entire variable domain, with the rest obtained from reference TRBV2 and TRBJ1-5, is as follows: EPEVTQTPSHQVTQMGQEVILRCVPISNHLYFYWYRQILGQKVEFLVSFYNNEISEKSEIFDDQFSVERPDGSNFTLKIRSTKLEDSAMYFCASSDEGQGKQPQHFGDGTRLSIL.

The genes are TRBV7-9 and TRBJ2-7, with 7 bases lining up with TRBD2. Losses at the gene ends were 1 base for V and 3 bases for J; bases not matched to a gene: 9. This CDR3 contains 16 residues. The V gene's germline CDR1 is SEHNR and CDR2 FQNEAQ (reference sequence). CDR3 region: CASSLGAPSGLYEQYF. CDR3 nucleotides: TGTGCCAGCAGCTTAGGTGCCCCTAGCGGCCTCTACGAGCAGTACTTC.

The chain is built from TRBV5-1 and TRBJ2-5; TRBD2 aligns across 10 bases. Losses at the gene ends were 4 bases for V and 1 base for J; bases not matched to a gene: 13. This CDR3 spans 18 amino acids. CDR1 is SGHRS and CDR2 is YFSETQ in the germline V gene. The CDR3 coding sequence is TGCGCCAGCAGCCCCGGGACTAGCGCAAGAGGGGGCCAAGAGACCCAGTACTTC. Translation gives CASSPGTSARGGQETQYF.

This chain joins TRBV6-5 and TRBJ2-7; TRBD1 might be the D (7 bases). The CDR3 sequence is 15 residues long. The V end was cut by 6 bases, the J end by 3 bases, with 18 bases between. Germline CDR1 MNHEY, CDR2 SVGAGI. The CDR3 here is CASSQPSQGGYEQYF. The CDR3 coding sequence is TGTGCCAGCAGCCAACCCTCTCAGGGGGGCTACGAGCAGTACTTC.

The V call is TRBV5-5, the J call TRBJ2-3; no reliable D call. Germline-derived CDR1 and CDR2 are SGHKS and YYEKEE (reference sequence). V gave up 1 base and J gave up 3 bases, with 9 bases separating them. CDR3 size: 14 residues. CDR3 coding DNA: TGTGCCAGCAGCTTGACATGGGTGACAGATACGCAGTATTTT. This gives the protein CASSLTWVTDTQYF.

This sequence joins TRBV5-6 and TRBJ2-6; no definite D call. V was clipped by 2 bases and J by 0 bases, with 9 bases between them. CDR1 and CDR2 (germline): SGHDT, YYEEEE. The CDR3 totals 16 residues. The CDR3 DNA sequence: TGTGCCAGCAGCTTTTATATGGACTCTGGGGCCAACGTCCTGACTTTC. Amino acids: CASSFYMDSGANVLTF.

The chain employs TRBV25-1 and TRBJ1-5; D is uncertain. Germline CDR1 and CDR2: MGHDK and SYGVNS. V was trimmed by 6 bases and J by 5 bases, leaving 8 bases between them. The CDR3 is made up of 12 amino acids. CDR3: CASSEGYQPQHF. The DNA for the CDR3 is TGTGCCAGCAGCGAGGGTTATCAGCCCCAGCATTTT.

This CDR3 is CASSEYGRSGEDTQYF. Written as DNA, the CDR3 is TGTGCCAGCAGTGAATATGGGAGGTCTGGTGAAGATACGCAGTATTTT. The rearrangement uses TRBV25-1 and TRBJ2-3, with D possibly being TRBD2 (6 bases). CDR1 is MGHDK and CDR2 is SYGVNS in the germline V gene. The length of the CDR3 is 16 residues. Between the trimmed V and J ends, which lost 0 bases and 5 bases, there was a span of 15 bases.

The V call is TRBV13, the J call TRBJ1-5, with TRBD1 matching over 8 bases. CDR1 and CDR2 (germline): PRHDT, FYEKMQ (reference sequence). CDR3 length: 14 amino acids. V gave up 2 bases and J gave up 4 bases; unmatched junction bases: 1. This chain's CDR3 is CASSLRTGNQPQHF. DNA for the CDR3: TGTGCCAGCAGCTTACGGACAGGGAATCAGCCCCAGCATTTT.